This TCR beta chain was retrieved from a study of tumor-infiltrating lymphocytes in primary liver carcinoma (dated by TCRdb to the late 2010s). About the full investigation: About 5 patients with histopathologically diagnosed primary liver carcinoma underwent surgical resection in China between 2015 and early 2016. TCRbeta repertoire sequencing covered roughly 35 specimens from 5 patients: about 25 tumor regions, 5 adjacent noncancerous liver tissues and 5 peripheral blood samples. For each liver tumor, the study sampled five regions along with adjacent normal tissue and blood, and applied TCRbeta repertoire sequencing, expression microarrays and whole-exome sequencing. The five patients had tumors of stage T1-T3 N0M0, with maximum diameters ranging from about 4 to 11 cm. Reproducibility between technical replicate repertoires was high, with correlation coefficients above 0.95 and mean shared-clone rates roughly 0.91. Of the five patients, three men and two women aged 30 to 69 years, four had hepatocellular carcinoma and one had combined HCC and intrahepatic cholangiocarcinoma. Each sample produced roughly 3.5 to 7.5 million productive TCRbeta reads, and read depth showed no significant difference between tissue types. Results and caveats for the whole study, not just this receptor: Pairs of tumor regions showed greater repertoire overlap (mean roughly 35%) than tumor-adjacent pairs (17%) or tumor-blood pairs (roughly 14%), which is consistent with antigen-driven expansion. Bulk unsorted samples precluded comparing CD4+ and CD8+ T cell repertoires. With just a few patients in the study, the authors point out that the findings should be validated in a larger study. The top 250 clones accounted for a significantly greater share of the repertoire in tumors than in blood (p = 0.039). Because only the TCR beta chain was sequenced and unpaired alpha chains were not captured, true repertoire diversity is likely underestimated.

Starting from roughly 540 ng total RNA, TCRbeta-specific cDNA was produced by reverse transcription with a constant-region primer and ProtoScript II reverse transcriptase. Construction of the TCRbeta libraries relied on three nested rounds of multiplex PCR, following a slightly modified ARM-PCR procedure. The first two PCR rounds used multiplex TRBV1-TRBV30 forward primers with a Cbeta reverse primer, each for approximately 9 cycles. Sample barcodes and Illumina adapters were added in a final 25-cycle PCR using Deep VentR polymerase. Amplicons of 200-500 bp were gel-purified with a QIAquick gel extraction kit before sequencing. The TCRbeta amplicons were sequenced with 250-bp paired-end reads on an Illumina HiSeq 2500. The authors' analysis ran thus. Quality trimming of reads was performed with Trimmomatic v0.33, and paired reads were merged with FLASH v1.2.11 so that full CDR3 sequences could be recovered. MiGEC v1.2.1b assigned V, D and J germline segments to the rearranged TCRbeta sequences. Clonotype statistics and Shannon-Wiener diversity indices were computed with VDJtools v1.0.0. To cut down on sampling bias, every analysis after diversity analysis relied on just the 250 most abundant clonotypes from each sample. The public reads were reprocessed in TCRdb via fastp at Q25 and MiXCR, keeping in-frame beta chains. When rows share a CDR3 protein, they turn into one entry using the most common DNA and genes. TCRdb's processing, not the authors' own work, is the source of the V and J calls. In this sample the table shows 310,000 or so distinct CDR3 sequences, nearly 60% of which occur a single time. The ten largest clonotypes hold about 17% of the sample.

Blood RNA was extracted from unsorted whole blood with TRIzol reagent; germline DNA came from the DNeasy Blood & Tissue kit. At the time of sampling, the patients had chronic HBV infection and had not received any treatment. Before surgery, approximately 4.3 milliliters of peripheral blood were drawn into K2EDTA tubes. Regarding this clonotype: No antigen is known for it. The record has no base qualities; no much larger clone is one base away.

CDR1 and CDR2 were assigned from the germline V gene (reference sequence) as LNHDA and SQIVND. The CDR3 runs 15 residues from the cysteine to the phenylalanine. CDR3 DNA only is kept here, 45 bases in frame from base 1. The germline ends are 13 bases apart after V is trimmed by 7 bases and J by 0 bases. The sequence was obtained from a young woman with primary liver carcinoma and hepatitis B virus infection. Sample: peripheral blood. The sequence is built from TRBV19 and TRBJ2-4; the D gene lacks a confident call. The CDR3 sequence is CASTDQHLAKNIQYF. The sequence in DNA is TGTGCCAGTACCGACCAACATTTAGCCAAAAACATTCAGTACTTC. With the rest looked up from the reference TRBV19 and TRBJ2-4 genes rather than sequenced, the full variable domain is DGGITQSPKYLFRKEGQNVTLSCEQNLNHDAMYWYRQDPGQGLRLIYYSQIVNDFQKGDIAEGYSVSREKKESFPLTVTSAQKNPTAFYLCASTDQHLAKNIQYFGAGTRLSVL.